One and the same sample provided the 4 T cell receptor beta chains below, sequenced in a study of early T cells in non-severe SARS-CoV-2 infection. TCRdb reanalysed the 5' RACE reads using MiXCR and keeps one entry per CDR3 protein. The table includes about 28,000 distinct CDR3 sequences, approximately 6.4% detected once. Specimen: whole blood, collected at baseline. These receptor sequences come from an adult who was a healthcare worker with PCR-confirmed SARS-CoV-2 infection or an uninfected control (not recorded which).

This clonotype was found many times. This chain connects TRBV28 to TRBJ2-7; tentatively, D is TRBD1 or TRBD2 (5 bases each). In germline, CDR1 is MDHEN, CDR2 SYDVKM. The length of the CDR3 is 15 residues. The V end lost 4 bases, the J end lost 4 bases, and 17 bases lay between the germline ends. In DNA form, the CDR3 reads TGTGCCAGCAGTTCAACCGGGACCAGGCGATACGAGCAGTACTTC. It translates to CASSSTGTRRYEQYF.

In this sample, this clonotype turned up many times. The chain carries TRBV18 and TRBJ2-3; 7 bases align to TRBD1. This CDR3 contains 14 residues. Germline CDR1 reads KGHSH; CDR2 reads LQKENI. V lost 1 base to trimming and J lost 4 bases; unmatched junction nucleotides: 2. The CDR3 here is CASSPLDRADTQYF. DNA of the CDR3: TGTGCCAGCTCACCACTTGACAGGGCAGATACGCAGTATTTT.

V is TRBV10-2 and J is TRBJ2-5; D not certain. This CDR3 has 14 amino acids. Trimming removed 2 bases from V and 4 bases from J, with 11 bases in between. Germline V lookup: CDR1 WSHSY, CDR2 SAAADI. DNA of the CDR3: TGCGCCAGCAGTGAGGATCTAGATTCAGAGACCCAGTACTTC. It codes for CASSEDLDSETQYF.

This clonotype was picked up many times. The chain recombines TRBV2 with TRBJ2-2; D could derive from TRBD1 or TRBD2 (6 bases each). V was clipped by 4 bases and J by 3 bases, with 12 bases between them. The CDR3 has 15 residues. The germline V gene encodes CDR1 SNHLY and CDR2 FYNNEI. The CDR3 nucleotides are TGTGCCAGCAGTGTGGGGGCGGGGCACACCGGGGAGCTGTTTTTT. It codes for CASSVGAGHTGELFF.